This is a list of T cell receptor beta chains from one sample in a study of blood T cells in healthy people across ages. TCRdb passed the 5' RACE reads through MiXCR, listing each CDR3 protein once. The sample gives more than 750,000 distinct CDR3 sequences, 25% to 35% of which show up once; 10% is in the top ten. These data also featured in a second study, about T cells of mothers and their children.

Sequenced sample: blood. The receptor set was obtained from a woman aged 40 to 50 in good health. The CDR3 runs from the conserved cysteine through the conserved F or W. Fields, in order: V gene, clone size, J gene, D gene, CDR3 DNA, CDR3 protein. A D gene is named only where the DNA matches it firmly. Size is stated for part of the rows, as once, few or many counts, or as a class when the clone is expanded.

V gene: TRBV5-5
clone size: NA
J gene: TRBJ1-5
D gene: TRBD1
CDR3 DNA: TGTGCCAGCAGCTTGTGGGACAGTAGCAATCAGCCCCGGCATTTT
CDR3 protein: CASSLWDSSNQPRHF

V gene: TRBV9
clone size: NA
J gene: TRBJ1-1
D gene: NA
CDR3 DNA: TGTGCCAGCGCCCAGAGGGAGTGGGAGAACACTGAAGCTTTCTTT
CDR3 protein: CASAQREWENTEAFF

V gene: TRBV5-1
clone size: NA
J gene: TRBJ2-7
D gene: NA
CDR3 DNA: TGCGCCAGCAGCTTGGCCGCAGGGTCCTACAATGAGCAGTACTTC
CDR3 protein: CASSLAAGSYNEQYF

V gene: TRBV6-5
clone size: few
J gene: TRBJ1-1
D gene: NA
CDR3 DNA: TGTGCCAGCAGCACCAAGACAGGTCCGCGGGAAGCTTTCTTT
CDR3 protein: CASSTKTGPREAFF

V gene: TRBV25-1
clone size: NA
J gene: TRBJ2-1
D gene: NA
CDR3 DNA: TGTGCCAGCAGTGAAAGGGGGGCAGGGAGGTACAATGAGCAGTTCTTC
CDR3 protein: CASSERGAGRYNEQFF

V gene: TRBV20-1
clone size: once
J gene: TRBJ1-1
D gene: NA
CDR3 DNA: TGCAGTGCTGGATACAGGGCGTCCAGTTTGAACTCTGAAGCTTTCTTT
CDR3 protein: CSAGYRASSLNSEAFF

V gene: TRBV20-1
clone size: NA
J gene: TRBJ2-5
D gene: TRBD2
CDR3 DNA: TGCAGTGCGTCGAGCGGGGGGGCCTCAAAGACCCAGTACTTC
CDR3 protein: CSASSGGASKTQYF

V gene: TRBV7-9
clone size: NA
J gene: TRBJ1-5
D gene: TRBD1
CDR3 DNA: TGTGCCAGCAGCCTCGGGGCAGGGGGCTTAGTTCAGCCCCAGCATTTT
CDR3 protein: CASSLGAGGLVQPQHF

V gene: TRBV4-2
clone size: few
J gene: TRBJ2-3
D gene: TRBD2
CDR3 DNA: TGTGCCAGCAGCCAAGATCCCCGCAGCGGGGGACCCACAGATACGCAGTATTTT
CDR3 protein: CASSQDPRSGGPTDTQYF

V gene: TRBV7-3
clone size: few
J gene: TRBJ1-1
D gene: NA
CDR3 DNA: TGTGCCGGCAGCTTCGGGCAGGGGAACACTGAAGCTTTCTTT
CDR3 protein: CAGSFGQGNTEAFF

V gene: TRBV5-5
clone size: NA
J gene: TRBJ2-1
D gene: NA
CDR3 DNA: TGTGCCAGCAGCGATTTAAACAGGGCGAGCTCCTACAATGAGCAGTTCTTC
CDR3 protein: CASSDLNRASSYNEQFF

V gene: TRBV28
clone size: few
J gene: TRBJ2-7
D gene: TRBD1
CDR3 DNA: TGTGCCAGCAGTTCAACCGGGACAGGGGGCCTCGAGCAGTACTTC
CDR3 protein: CASSSTGTGGLEQYF

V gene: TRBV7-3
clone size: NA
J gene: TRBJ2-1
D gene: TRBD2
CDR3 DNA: TGTGCCAGCAGCTCACAAGCGGGGGGCTACAATGAGCAGTTCTTC
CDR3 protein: CASSSQAGGYNEQFF

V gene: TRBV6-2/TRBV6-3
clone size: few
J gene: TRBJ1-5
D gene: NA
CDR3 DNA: TGTGCCAGCAGTTACTCCTGGGACCAGCCCCAGCATTTT
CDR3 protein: CASSYSWDQPQHF

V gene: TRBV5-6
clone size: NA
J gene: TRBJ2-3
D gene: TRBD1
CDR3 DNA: TGTGCCAGCAGCCCGCGACAGGGAAGGGTCGCAGATACGCAGTATTTT
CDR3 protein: CASSPRQGRVADTQYF

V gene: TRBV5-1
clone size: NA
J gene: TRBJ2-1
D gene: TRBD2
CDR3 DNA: TGCGCCAGCAGCTTCCTTTCGACTAGCGGGGGAACCTACAATGAGCAGTTCTTC
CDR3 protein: CASSFLSTSGGTYNEQFF

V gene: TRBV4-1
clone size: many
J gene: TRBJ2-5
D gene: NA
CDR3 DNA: TGCGCCAGCAGCCAAACGAAGGGACCCCCAGGGGAGACCCAGTACTTC
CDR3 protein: CASSQTKGPPGETQYF

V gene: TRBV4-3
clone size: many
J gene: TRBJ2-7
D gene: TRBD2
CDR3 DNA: TGCGCCAGCAGCCAGCGACTAGCGGGGGGTTTCGACGAGCAGTACTTC
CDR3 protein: CASSQRLAGGFDEQYF

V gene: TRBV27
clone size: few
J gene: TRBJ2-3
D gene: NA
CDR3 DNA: TGTGCCAGCAGTTTATCCCTAGGGTACACAGATACGCAGTATTTT
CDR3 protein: CASSLSLGYTDTQYF

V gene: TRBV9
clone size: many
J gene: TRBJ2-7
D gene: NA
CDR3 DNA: TGTGCCAGCAGCGTAAAGGAGGGCCCTCTCTGGGGGGCCTCCTACGAGCAGTACTTC
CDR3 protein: CASSVKEGPLWGASYEQYF

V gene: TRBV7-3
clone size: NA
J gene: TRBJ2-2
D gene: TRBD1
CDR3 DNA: TGTGCCAGCAGCCTAGACAGGGGTGACACCGGGGAGCTGTTTTTT
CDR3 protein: CASSLDRGDTGELFF

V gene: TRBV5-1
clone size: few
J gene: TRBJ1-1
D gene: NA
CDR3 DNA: TGCGCCAGTCAACGGGACATGAACACTGAAGCTTTCTTT
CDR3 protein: CASQRDMNTEAFF

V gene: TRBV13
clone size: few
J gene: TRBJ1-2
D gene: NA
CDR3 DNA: TGTGCCAGCAGCCAACCAACTAACTATGGCTACACCTTC
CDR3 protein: CASSQPTNYGYTF

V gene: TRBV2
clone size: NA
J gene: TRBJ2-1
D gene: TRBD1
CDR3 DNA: TGTGCCAGCAGTGATCCCAGACAGGGGGCATACAATGAGCAGTTCTTC
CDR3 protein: CASSDPRQGAYNEQFF

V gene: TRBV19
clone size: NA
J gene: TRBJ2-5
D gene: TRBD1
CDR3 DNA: TGTGCCGGTAACGACAGGGGTTCTGAGACCCAGTACTTC
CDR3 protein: CAGNDRGSETQYF

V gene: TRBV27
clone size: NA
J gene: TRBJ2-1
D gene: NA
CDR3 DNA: TGTGCCAGCCAAAGGGACGGAGACAATGAGCAGTTCTTC
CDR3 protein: CASQRDGDNEQFF

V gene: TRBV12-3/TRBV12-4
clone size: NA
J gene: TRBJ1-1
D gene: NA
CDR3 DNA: TGTGCCAGCAGTTTATTTAGGCAGGTTAACACTGAAGCTTTCTTT
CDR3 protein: CASSLFRQVNTEAFF

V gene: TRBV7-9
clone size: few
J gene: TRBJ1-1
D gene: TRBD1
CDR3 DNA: TGTGCCAGCAGTCAAACCCACTCGGGACAGGGCTTCGTTGAAGCTTTCTTT
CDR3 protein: CASSQTHSGQGFVEAFF

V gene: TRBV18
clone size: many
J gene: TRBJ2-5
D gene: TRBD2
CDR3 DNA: TGTGCCAGGTCCAGACAGGGACTAGCGGGACGAAGAGAGACCCAGTACTTC
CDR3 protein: CARSRQGLAGRRETQYF

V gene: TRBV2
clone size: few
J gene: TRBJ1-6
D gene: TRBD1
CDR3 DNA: TGTGCCAGCGGACAGGGGAATAATTCACCCCTCCACTTT
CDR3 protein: CASGQGNNSPLHF

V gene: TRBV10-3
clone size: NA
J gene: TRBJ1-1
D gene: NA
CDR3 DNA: TGTGCCATCAGTAATGAGAACACTGAAGCTTTCTTT
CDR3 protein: CAISNENTEAFF

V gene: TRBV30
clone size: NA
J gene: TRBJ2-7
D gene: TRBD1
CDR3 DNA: TGTGCCTGGAAAGGACAGGGGGTCTCCTACGAGCAGTACTTC
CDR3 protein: CAWKGQGVSYEQYF

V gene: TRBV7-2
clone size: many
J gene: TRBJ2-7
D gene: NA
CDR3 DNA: TGTGCCAGCAGAAACTCGGGGACGGGGGGCGGAGAGCAGTACTTC
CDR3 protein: CASRNSGTGGGEQYF

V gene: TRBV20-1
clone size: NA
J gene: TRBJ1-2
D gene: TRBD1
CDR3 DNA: TGCAGTGCTAGTGAGGCGACAGGGGGCCGTGGCTACACCTTC
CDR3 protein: CSASEATGGRGYTF

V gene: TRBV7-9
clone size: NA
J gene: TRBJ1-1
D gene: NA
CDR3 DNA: TGTGCCAGCAGCTTTTCGGACTTGGGTGGGGCTTTCTTT
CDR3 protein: CASSFSDLGGAFF

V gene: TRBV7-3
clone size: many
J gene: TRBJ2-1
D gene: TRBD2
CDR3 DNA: TGTGCCAGCAGCTTAATTAGCGGGGGAGGGAATGAGCAGTTCTTC
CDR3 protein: CASSLISGGGNEQFF